This T cell receptor beta chain was sequenced during a study of lymphopenia after photon versus proton radiotherapy. Whole-study results and caveats: Oligoclonal CD8+ Temra expansion after nadir drove photon patients' diversity drop. Larger post-nadir TCR diversity loss correlated inversely with survival in deceased patients. Under photons, naive T cells and diversity fell while effector/memory populations rose.

As for this clone: No antigen is known for it.

The assay was immunoSEQ multiplex PCR, and TCRdb's table has in-frame clones only and misses some. The repertoire holds some 30,000 clones, with 75% to 90% as singletons. The CDR3 covers 15 residues. CDR1 SGHVS and CDR2 FQNEAQ come from the germline V gene. The ends lost 3 bases at V and 7 bases at J; junction bases unmatched: 8. The V and J genes are TRBV7-8 and TRBJ2-7; 11 bases are a match to TRBD2. The TCR sequence derives from a woman aged 50 to 65 with pancreatic cancer. This specimen was peripheral blood, taken from a patient treated with photon-based radiotherapy. CDR3 nucleotide sequence: TGTGCCAGCAGCTTCGGACTAGCGGGTGACACGGAGCAGTACTTC. It yields the protein CASSFGLAGDTEQYF.